A selection of T cell receptor beta chains follows, all from one sample in a study of blood T cell repertoires in COVID-19. Generated by immunoSEQ multiplex PCR, the TCRdb table keeps only in-frame clones and is missing some. The data contain more than 200,000 clones, roughly nine tenths of them singletons. Sequenced material: peripheral blood. The receptor source for this set is a man aged 18 to 29 with active or convalescent COVID-19. Both conserved end residues are part of each CDR3. A D gene is named only where the DNA matches it firmly. Size is omitted from some rows. Given values are once, few, many or a class for expanded clones.

TRBD2	-	TRBV27	TRBJ2-5	CASSLSGGETQYF	TGTGCCAGCAGTCTCTCGGGAGGAGAGACCCAGTACTTC
-	-	TRBV6-5	TRBJ1-4	CASRPAQGTNEKLFF	TGTGCCAGCAGACCGGCACAGGGAACTAATGAAAAACTGTTTTTT
-	-	TRBV2	TRBJ1-1	CASPEGTDFKEAFF	TGTGCCAGCCCCGAGGGAACAGATTTTAAAGAAGCTTTCTTT
TRBD1	-	TRBV2	TRBJ1-4	CASCRDRGEKLFF	TGTGCCAGCTGCCGGGACAGGGGTGAAAAACTGTTTTTT
-	-	TRBV7-3	TRBJ1-2	CASSYPGYGYTF	TGTGCCAGCAGCTACCCAGGCTATGGCTACACCTTC
TRBD1	-	TRBV7-6	TRBJ2-3	CASSFGTGATDTQYF	TGTGCCAGCAGCTTCGGGACAGGGGCCACAGATACGCAGTATTTT
-	once	TRBV7-2	TRBJ2-7	CASSLAGSSYEQYF	TGTGCCAGCAGCTTAGCGGGCAGTTCCTACGAGCAGTACTTC
-	-	TRBV18	TRBJ1-4	CASSPLQATNEKLFF	TGTGCCAGCTCACCACTGCAGGCAACTAATGAAAAACTGTTTTTT
TRBD2	-	TRBV11-3	TRBJ2-1	CASSPKLASGRGDEQFF	TGTGCCAGCAGCCCTAAACTGGCTAGCGGGAGGGGCGATGAGCAGTTCTTC
TRBD1	-	TRBV30	TRBJ2-4	CAWSVTGTGHIQYF	TGTGCCTGGAGTGTAACCGGGACAGGTCACATTCAGTACTTC
TRBD1	-	TRBV18	TRBJ2-6	CASSGQGTSGANVLTF	TGTGCCAGCTCAGGACAGGGGACCTCTGGGGCCAACGTCCTGACTTTC
TRBD1	-	TRBV6-2/TRBV6-3	TRBJ1-2	CASSYRPTGNYGYTF	TGTGCCAGCAGTTACCGCCCGACAGGGAACTATGGCTACACCTTC
-	-	TRBV7-9	TRBJ1-6	CASSGDSSNSPLHF	TGTGCCAGCAGTGGAGACAGTTCGAATTCACCCCTCCACTTT
TRBD2	-	TRBV3-1/TRBV3-2	TRBJ2-7	CASSQLGGRASYEQYF	TGTGCCAGCAGCCAACTGGGCGGGAGGGCCTCCTACGAGCAGTACTTC
TRBD1	-	TRBV25-1	TRBJ2-7	CASSESGQNYEQYF	TGTGCCAGCAGTGAATCGGGACAGAATTACGAGCAGTACTTC
TRBD1	-	TRBV29-1	TRBJ2-2	CSVIDRAGELFF	TGCAGCGTAATCGACAGGGCCGGGGAGCTGTTTTTT
-	few	TRBV25-1	TRBJ1-6	CASAEGGENSPLHF	TGTGCCAGCGCCGAGGGGGGGGAAAATTCACCCCTCCACTTT
TRBD1	-	TRBV5-1	TRBJ2-1	CASSNTGVNEQFF	TGCGCCAGCAGCAATACAGGGGTCAATGAGCAGTTCTTC
-	-	TRBV28	TRBJ2-3	CASSYLGGLESTDTQYF	TGTGCCAGCAGCTACCTGGGGGGGCTAGAGAGCACAGATACGCAGTATTTT
-	-	TRBV24-1	TRBJ2-3	CATEDSYTDTQYF	TGTGCCACCGAAGACTCCTACACAGATACGCAGTATTTT
-	-	TRBV10-3	TRBJ2-7	CAISESGDTPSYF	TGTGCCATCAGTGAGTCTGGGGACACCCCGTCGTACTTC
TRBD2	-	TRBV4-3	TRBJ2-1	CASSPRALAGEGEQFF	TGCGCCAGCAGCCCAAGAGCGCTAGCGGGAGAAGGTGAGCAGTTCTTC
TRBD1	-	TRBV9	TRBJ1-2	CASSPTTGGHGYGYTF	TGTGCCAGCAGCCCCACGACAGGGGGCCATGGCTATGGCTACACCTTC
-	-	TRBV14	TRBJ2-5	CASSGQWQETQYF	TGTGCCAGCAGCGGACAGTGGCAAGAGACCCAGTACTTC
-	once	TRBV29-1	TRBJ2-3	CSAEGRITDTQYF	TGCAGCGCTGAGGGCAGAATCACAGATACGCAGTATTTT
-	-	TRBV28	TRBJ2-1	CASSFRGTSGIDEQFF	TGTGCCAGCAGTTTTAGAGGGACTTCTGGGATCGATGAGCAGTTCTTC
TRBD1	-	TRBV6-6	TRBJ2-7	CASSYADRVYEQYF	TGTGCCAGCAGTTACGCCGACAGGGTGTATGAGCAGTACTTC
TRBD1	-	TRBV2	TRBJ1-4	CASSEALRDRVGEKLFF	TGTGCCAGCAGTGAAGCGCTCCGGGACAGGGTGGGTGAAAAACTGTTTTTT
-	-	TRBV12-3/TRBV12-4	TRBJ1-1	CASSLVGQGAFF	TGTGCCAGCAGTTTAGTGGGGCAGGGGGCTTTCTTT
-	few	TRBV27	TRBJ1-4	CASSLILGGGEKLFF	TGTGCCAGCAGTTTAATTTTAGGGGGTGGGGAAAAACTGTTTTTT
TRBD1	-	TRBV19	TRBJ1-5	CASSIGWGQGRGGNQPQHF	TGTGCCAGTAGTATAGGTTGGGGACAGGGACGAGGGGGCAATCAGCCCCAGCATTTT
-	-	TRBV2	TRBJ1-2	CASRADSYGYTF	TGTGCCAGCAGAGCAGACAGCTATGGCTACACCTTC
-	-	TRBV25-1	TRBJ2-3	CASSGRTDTQYF	TGTGCCAGCAGTGGGAGGACAGATACGCAGTATTTT
TRBD1	-	TRBV7-9	TRBJ1-1	CASSLTGDTEAFF	TGTGCCAGCAGCTTGACAGGGGACACTGAAGCTTTCTTT
TRBD1	-	TRBV2	TRBJ1-4	CASRDRAGEKLFF	TGTGCCAGCAGGGACAGGGCAGGTGAAAAACTGTTTTTT
-	once	TRBV7-6	TRBJ2-7	CASSTTSNEQYF	TGTGCCAGCAGCACTACGTCGAACGAGCAGTACTTC
-	-	TRBV7-3	TRBJ1-5	CASNQRASNQPQHF	TGTGCCAGCAACCAAAGAGCTAGCAATCAGCCCCAGCATTTT